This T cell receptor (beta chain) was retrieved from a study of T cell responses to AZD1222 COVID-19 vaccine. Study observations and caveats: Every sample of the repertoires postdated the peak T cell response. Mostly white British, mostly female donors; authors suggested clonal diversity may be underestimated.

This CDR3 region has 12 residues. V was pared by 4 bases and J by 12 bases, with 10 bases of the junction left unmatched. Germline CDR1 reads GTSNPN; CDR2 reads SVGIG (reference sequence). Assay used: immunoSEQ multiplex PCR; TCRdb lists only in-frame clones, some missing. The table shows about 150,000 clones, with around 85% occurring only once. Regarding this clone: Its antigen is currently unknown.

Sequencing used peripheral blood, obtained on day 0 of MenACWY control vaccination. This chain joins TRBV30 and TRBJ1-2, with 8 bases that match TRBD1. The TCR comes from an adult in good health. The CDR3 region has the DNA TGTGCCTGGAAACTAGGGACAGGTAGAAACACCTTC. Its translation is CAWKLGTGRNTF.